One and the same sample provided the 8 T cell receptor beta chains below, sequenced in a study of CD8 T cells in ankylosing spondylitis. Each CDR3 protein is one row after TCRdb ran MiXCR on the 5' RACE reads. Of 210,000 or so distinct CDR3 sequences in the sample, 8% to 10% were seen once. Sequenced material: blood, either unsorted or a sorted T cell fraction (not recorded which). These receptors were obtained from a female donor with ankylosing spondylitis or in good health (not recorded which).

This clonotype occurred many times. The chain carries TRBV15 and TRBJ1-3; no reliable D call. Germline V gives CDR1 LNHNV, CDR2 YYDKDF (reference sequence). The CDR3 runs 17 residues. V lost 1 base and J 0 bases, leaving 13 bases between the germline ends. The CDR3 spells CATSRGAAFLSGNTIYF. The CDR3 nucleotides read TGTGCCACCAGCAGAGGGGCGGCCTTTCTCTCTGGAAACACCATATATTTT.

This clonotype was found many times. The rearrangement links TRBV12-3 or TRBV12-4 to TRBJ2-7; 12 nucleotides agree with TRBD2. V was pared by 8 bases and J by 8 bases, with 4 bases of the junction left unmatched. This CDR3 spans 12 amino acids. CDR3 nucleotides: TGTGCCAGCCGGACTAGCGGGAATAAGCAGTACTTC. This codes for CASRTSGNKQYF.

The sample holds many counts of this clonotype. This CDR3 is CASSTSYSNQPQHF. DNA for the CDR3: TGTGCCAGCAGTACTTCTTATAGCAATCAGCCCCAGCATTTT. The chain couples TRBV6-5 to TRBJ1-5, with D uncertain. Looked up from germline, CDR1 is MNHEY and CDR2 is SVGAGI. Trimming removed 5 bases from V and 0 bases from J, with 8 bases in between. The CDR3 contains 14 residues.

This clonotype has at least ten counts. The chain carries TRBV10-3 and TRBJ2-7, with TRBD1 as a possible D gene (5 bases). The germline V gene has CDR1 ENHRY and CDR2 SYGVKD. CDR3 length equals 15 residues. V was cut by 0 bases and J by 4 bases, with 13 bases left in between. CDR3 sequence: CAISESGAARYEQYF. DNA of the CDR3: TGTGCCATCAGTGAGTCAGGGGCAGCCCGATACGAGCAGTACTTC.

This clonotype was observed at least ten times. This chain joins TRBV6-2 or TRBV6-3 and TRBJ1-6, with unresolved D. Trimming removed 4 bases at V and 9 bases at J, with 16 bases between. The length of the CDR3 is 15 residues. Germline V gene data show CDR1 as MNHEY and CDR2 as SVGEGT. The chain's CDR3 is CASSSDYRLGSPLHF. In DNA, the CDR3 is TGTGCCAGCAGTTCGGACTATCGGCTGGGTTCACCCCTCCACTTT.

In its sample, this clonotype was seen a few times. The rearrangement uses TRBV4-3 and TRBJ1-1; TRBD1 matches 8 bases. Germline V gene lookup returns CDR1 LGHNA and CDR2 YSLEER. This CDR3 comprises 12 residues. Germline trimming cut 2 bases from V and 11 bases from J; bases unmatched to any gene: 4. The CDR3 DNA is TGCGCCAGCAGCCAACGACAGGGGAGGGCTTTCTTT. This sequence encodes CASSQRQGRAFF.

This clonotype was observed a handful of times. The chain's CDR3 is CASSFPIDGYTF. The CDR3 region has the DNA TGTGCCAGCAGTTTCCCCATCGATGGCTACACCTTC. The chain recombines TRBV28 with TRBJ1-2; D is undetermined. The germline V gene has CDR1 MDHEN and CDR2 SYDVKM. Between the trimmed V and J ends, which lost 3 bases and 6 bases, there was a span of 8 bases. The CDR3 is 12 residues long.

This clonotype was recorded many times. The CDR3 region has the DNA TGTGCCAGCAGCTCTAAGGGACTTCTTCTTTACAATGAGCAGTTCTTC. Encoded protein: CASSSKGLLLYNEQFF. The chain carries TRBV7-2 and TRBJ2-1; D is possibly TRBD2 (6 bases). In germline, CDR1 is SGHTA, CDR2 FQGNSA. CDR3 length: 16 residues. The V end was cut by 4 bases, the J end by 4 bases, with 17 bases between.